This entry features one TCR beta chain sequence. V shed 3 bases, J shed 9 bases, and the junction held 8 bases outside the gene matches. The CDR3 is made up of 14 amino acids. Germline assignment: CDR1 MNHEY and CDR2 SMNVEV (reference sequence). The data derive from a study of blood T cell repertoires in COVID-19. Study as a whole: Italy, Spain and the United States were the sources of the convalescent and acute COVID-19 samples. T cells, B-cell-depleted T cells, or PBMCs supplied cDNA or gDNA.

Sequencing was performed with immunoSEQ multiplex PCR; in TCRdb, only in-frame clones are kept and a portion is missing. The profile covers hundreds of thousands of clones, with about 86% appearing a single time and 7.5% to 9% taken by the ten largest. This chain joins TRBV27 and TRBJ2-3, with 8 bases lining up with TRBD1. Sequencing was done on a sample of peripheral blood. This sequence originates from a woman in her forties or fifties with acute or convalescent COVID-19. CDR3 sequence reads: CASSFGSGGETQYF. In DNA, the CDR3 is TGTGCCAGCAGTTTCGGTTCAGGGGGCGAGACGCAGTATTTT.